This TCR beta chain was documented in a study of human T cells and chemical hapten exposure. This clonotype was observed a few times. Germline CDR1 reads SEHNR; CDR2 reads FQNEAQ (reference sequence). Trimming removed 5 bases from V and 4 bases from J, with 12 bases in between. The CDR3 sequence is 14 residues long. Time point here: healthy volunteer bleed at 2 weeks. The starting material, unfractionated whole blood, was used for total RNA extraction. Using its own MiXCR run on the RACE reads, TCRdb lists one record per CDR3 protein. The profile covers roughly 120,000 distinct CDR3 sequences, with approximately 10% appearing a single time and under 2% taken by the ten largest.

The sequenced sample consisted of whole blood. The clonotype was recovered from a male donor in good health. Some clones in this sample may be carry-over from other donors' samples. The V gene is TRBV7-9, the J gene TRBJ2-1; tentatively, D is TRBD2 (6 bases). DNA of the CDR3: TGTGCCAGCAGCCCGGGGGAGTTTTACAATGAGCAGTTCTTC. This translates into CASSPGEFYNEQFF.